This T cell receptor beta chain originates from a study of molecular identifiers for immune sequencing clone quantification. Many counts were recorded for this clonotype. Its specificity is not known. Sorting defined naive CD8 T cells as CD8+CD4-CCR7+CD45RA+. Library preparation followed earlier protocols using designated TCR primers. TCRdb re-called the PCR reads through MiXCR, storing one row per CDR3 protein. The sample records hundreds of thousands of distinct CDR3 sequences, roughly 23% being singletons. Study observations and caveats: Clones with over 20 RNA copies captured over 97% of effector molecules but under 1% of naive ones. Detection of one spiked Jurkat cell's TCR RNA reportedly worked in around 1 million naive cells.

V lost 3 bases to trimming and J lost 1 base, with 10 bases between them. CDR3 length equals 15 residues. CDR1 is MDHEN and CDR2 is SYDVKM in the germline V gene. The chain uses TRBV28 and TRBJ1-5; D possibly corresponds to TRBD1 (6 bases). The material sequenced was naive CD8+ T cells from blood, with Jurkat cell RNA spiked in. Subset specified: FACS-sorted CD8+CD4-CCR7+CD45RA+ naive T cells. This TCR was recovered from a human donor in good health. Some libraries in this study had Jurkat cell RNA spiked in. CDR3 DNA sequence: TGTGCCAGCAGTTTGGCAGGGGTGAGCAATCAGCCCCAGCATTTT. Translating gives CASSLAGVSNQPQHF.